This T cell receptor beta chain was recorded in a study of read filtering for tumor transcriptome and immune sequencing. Study background: R-ISS stage counts were about eight for I, roughly 16 for II, about 7 for III. Study outcomes and limitations: In IR-seq, single-read clonotypes were around 80% of clonotypes but around 3.2% of reads. Correlation between methods rose after single-read clonotypes were removed.

This clonotype showed up many times. What it binds is not known. Molecular barcoded adaptors covering alpha/delta and beta/gamma chains were used on about 390 ng RNA. TCRdb redid the calling of the reads with MiXCR, one entry per CDR3 protein. The sample lists around 58,000 distinct CDR3 sequences, about 14% occurring once. Trimming cost V 8 bases and J 0 bases, with 8 bases left between them. This CDR3 region has 13 residues. The germline V gene has CDR1 SNHLY and CDR2 FYNNEI. The sequenced sample was a population of CD138-negative cells sorted from bone marrow. The chain links TRBV2 to TRBJ1-5, with D uncertain. This clonotype originated in a donor at least 40 years old with multiple myeloma. This CDR3 reads CASVPDSNQPQHF. CDR3 sequence (DNA): TGTGCCAGCGTTCCGGATAGCAATCAGCCCCAGCATTTT.